These T cell receptor beta chains were read from a single sample in a study of blood T cell repertoires in COVID-19. Produced via immunoSEQ multiplex PCR; TCRdb's table is partial and in-frame only. Of 200,000 to 250,000 clones listed, approximately 86% were seen once; the top ten hold roughly 3.8%. Source material: PBMCs or T cells enriched from blood (not recorded which). The receptors were gathered from a woman aged 40 to 55 with acute COVID-19. Both conserved end residues are part of each CDR3. The order of the fields is J gene, V gene, clone size, CDR3 protein. Where a row states a size, it is once, few, many or the class of an expanded clone; other rows omit it.

>TRBJ2-7|TRBV28|few
CASSPGQGGYEQYF
>TRBJ2-7|TRBV12-3/TRBV12-4|NA
CASSLERIYEQYF
>TRBJ1-2|TRBV6-5|NA
CASRTGGNYGYTF
>TRBJ2-3|TRBV28|NA
CASSPTGTSGTDTQYF
>TRBJ1-3|TRBV5-1|NA
CASSLAEGNTIYF
>TRBJ2-3|TRBV24-1|once
CATSDFLVGTDTQYF
>TRBJ2-3|TRBV6-5|NA
CASSYSGLAGGEQYF
>TRBJ2-2|TRBV19|NA
CASTTGKAAGELFF
>TRBJ2-7|TRBV2|NA
CASKGRGGSHEQYF
>TRBJ2-7|TRBV7-2|NA
CASSVTGGSYYEQYF
>TRBJ2-3|TRBV19|few
CASSIVGGRADTQYF
>TRBJ2-5|TRBV6-5|NA
CASARDTYQETQYF
>TRBJ1-1|TRBV3-1/TRBV3-2|NA
CASSLGQGGTEAFF
>TRBJ2-1|TRBV5-5|NA
CASSLAKSSYNEQFF
>TRBJ1-1|TRBV6-5|once
CASSGNTEAFF
>TRBJ1-1|TRBV9|NA
CASSTNRQGGITEAFF
>TRBJ1-1|TRBV11-3|NA
CASSLDPALGQGVAEAFF
>TRBJ2-5|TRBV25-1|NA
CASSPGETQYF
>TRBJ2-7|TRBV6-9|NA
CASSQGSSYEQYF
>TRBJ2-1|TRBV30|NA
CAWSGLTSGNYNEQFF
>TRBJ1-1|TRBV3-1/TRBV3-2|NA
CASRQRGGNTEAFF
>TRBJ1-1|TRBV7-8|NA
CASSLGGDTEAFF
>TRBJ2-1|TRBV5-1|NA
CASSAPGLAGGVDLNEQFF
>TRBJ2-1|TRBV7-8|NA
CASSAQGISSYNEQFF
>TRBJ2-1|TRBV4-3|NA
CASSQVPGANEQFF
>TRBJ1-2|TRBV2|NA
CASRTGTGQGYTF
>TRBJ1-3|TRBV9|NA
CASSVALPGQGTSGNTIYF
>TRBJ2-1|TRBV11-2|NA
CASSFESGRGNEQFF
>TRBJ1-1|TRBV4-3|NA
CASSHLAGGVNTEAFF
>TRBJ2-1|TRBV5-1|NA
CASSLGDRTHNEQFF
>TRBJ1-5|TRBV19|once
CASTGTGLNQPQHF
>TRBJ1-5|TRBV28|once
CASSYISNQPQHF
>TRBJ2-5|TRBV4-2|NA
CASSQSAGGGQETQYF
>TRBJ2-2|TRBV10-1|once
CATRSYTGELFF
>TRBJ2-5|TRBV19|NA
CASSSGGSETQYF
>TRBJ1-1|TRBV6-5|NA
CASRTKPGGITEAFF
>TRBJ2-7|TRBV11-2|NA
CASSLVSSEGYEQYF
>TRBJ1-5|TRBV27|NA
CASSLGGHNNQPQHF
>TRBJ1-1|TRBV12-5|NA
CASGSDSQNTEAFF
>TRBJ2-7|TRBV6-5|NA
CASSSTGQGSYEQYF
>TRBJ2-1|TRBV11-3|NA
CASSLVEVTRRNEQFF
>TRBJ2-7|TRBV13|once
CASSFYRSSYEQYF
>TRBJ1-3|TRBV11-2|NA
CASSFFGGTGNTIYF
>TRBJ1-3|TRBV6-5|NA
CATQTGFGNTIYF
>TRBJ1-2|TRBV19|NA
CASTYSRVLYGYTF
>TRBJ2-1|TRBV29-1|NA
CSVPRDSHEQFF
>TRBJ1-2|TRBV4-3|NA
CASSQVYPDYGYTF
>TRBJ2-3|TRBV1|NA
CTSSPPPGGRGADTQYF
>TRBJ1-6|TRBV27|once
CASTRGQYNSPLHF
>TRBJ1-2|TRBV28|NA
CASTGQGRDYGYTF
>TRBJ1-2|TRBV28|NA
CASERQGSGYTF
>TRBJ2-6|TRBV28|NA
CASSLPARTGANVLTF
>TRBJ1-2|TRBV28|NA
CASSLGGTGDGYTF
>TRBJ1-1|TRBV11-1|NA
CASSLGLPANTEAFF
>TRBJ1-2|TRBV21-1|once
CASYRGARLTYGYTF
>TRBJ2-3|TRBV7-6|NA
CASSLRGTSVTDTQYF
>TRBJ2-1|TRBV28|NA
CASSRGTSLPGNEQFF
>TRBJ2-7|TRBV6-1|NA
CASSAFGGPTSSYEQYF